These 11 T cell receptor beta chains share one sample of origin, sequenced in a study of blood T cell repertoires in COVID-19. Produced via immunoSEQ multiplex PCR; TCRdb's table is partial and in-frame only. The sample consists of over 150,000 clones, about 90% of them appearing once. Sequenced material: PBMCs or T cells enriched from blood (not recorded which). The receptors originated from a woman aged 18-35 years who had recovered from COVID-19.

The chain is built from TRBV2 and TRBJ1-1; D is perhaps TRBD1 (5 bases). Germline assignment: CDR1 SNHLY and CDR2 FYNNEI. Trimming shortened V by 6 bases and J by 1 base, and 9 bases separated the two germline ends. CDR3 size: 13 residues. The CDR3 nucleotides read TGTGCCAGCAGGGTTCAGGGGAACACTGAAGCTTTCTTT. This sequence encodes CASRVQGNTEAFF.

This clone was counted only a few times. The V and J genes are TRBV6-5 and TRBJ1-5; D is unclear. This CDR3 has 14 amino acids. CDR1 MNHEY and CDR2 SVGAGI come from the germline V gene. Trimming left V 6 bases short and J 3 bases short, with 12 bases between. The CDR3 bases are TGTGCCAGCAGCCTTAACGGTTACAATCAGCCCCAGCATTTT. Encoded protein: CASSLNGYNQPQHF.

The rearrangement uses TRBV30 and TRBJ1-6; 8 bases map to TRBD1. The CDR3 consists of 14 residues. Unmatched junction bases numbered 5, after V lost 3 bases and J lost 7 bases. Germline V gene data show CDR1 as GTSNPN and CDR2 as SVGIG (reference sequence). The CDR3 region has the DNA TGTGCCTGGAGCGTCGGACAGGGCAATTCACCCCTCCACTTT. Its translation is CAWSVGQGNSPLHF.

This chain joins TRBV19 and TRBJ2-1, with 9 bases aligning to TRBD2. CDR1 and CDR2 from the germline V gene are LNHDA and SQIVND (reference sequence). This CDR3 is built from 15 residues. V lost 3 bases and J lost 5; bases outside the gene matches: 5. The CDR3 DNA reads TGTGCCAGTAGTATTTACCCTAGCGGGAACAATGAGCAGTTCTTC. It translates to CASSIYPSGNNEQFF. The whole variable domain, remainder taken from reference TRBV19 and TRBJ2-1, is DGGITQSPKYLFRKEGQNVTLSCEQNLNHDAMYWYRQDPGQGLRLIYYSQIVNDFQKGDIAEGYSVSREKKESFPLTVTSAQKNPTAFYLCASSIYPSGNNEQFFGPGTRLTVL.

The chain links TRBV5-1 to TRBJ2-5; the match to TRBD2 covers 12 bases. Trimming took 4 bases from V and 5 from J; bases not matched to a gene: 9. This CDR3 spans 16 amino acids. Per the germline V gene, CDR1 is SGHRS and CDR2 is YFSETQ. The DNA of the CDR3 is TGCGCCAGCAGCCCCCCACTAGCGGGGGGTGGGGAGACCCAGTACTTC. This gives the protein CASSPPLAGGGETQYF. Full variable domain (rest looked up from reference TRBV5-1 and TRBJ2-5): KAGVTQTPRYLIKTRGQQVTLSCSPISGHRSVSWYQQTPGQGLQFLFEYFSETQRNKGNFPGRFSGRQFSNSRSEMNVSTLELGDSALYLCASSPPLAGGGETQYFGPGTRLLVL.

A word on this clone: The sample contains more than one DNA sequence encoding this CDR3. The chain joins TRBV3-1 (or the pseudogene TRBV3-2) to TRBJ1-2; 7 bases line up with TRBD1. J gave up 1 base and V 6 bases, and 5 bases lay outside the gene matches. Germline lookup yields CDR1 LGHDT and CDR2 YNNKEL (reference sequence). The CDR3 covers 14 residues. CDR3 DNA sequence: TGTGCCAGCAGTCCGGGACAGCTTAACTATGGCTACACCTTC. Protein product: CASSPGQLNYGYTF.

This clone showed up just once. V gene TRBV2 combines with J gene TRBJ1-2; no clear D gene. CDR3 length: 14 residues. Germline values: CDR1 SNHLY, CDR2 FYNNEI. V dropped 8 bases and J dropped 7 bases, with 20 bases sitting between them. This CDR3 is CASRLPGNGGGYTF. The CDR3 nucleotides read TGTGCCAGCCGTTTACCGGGGAACGGAGGTGGCTACACCTTC.

This chain links TRBV6-5 with TRBJ1-4; 9 nucleotides match TRBD1. The CDR3 consists of 15 residues. V lost 5 bases and J lost 8; bases outside the gene matches: 9. Germline V CDR1 and CDR2: MNHEY, SVGAGI. CDR3 residues: CASSPPGTGREKLFF. CDR3 DNA sequence: TGTGCCAGCAGTCCACCTGGGACAGGGAGAGAAAAACTGTTTTTT.

The count of this clone is one. This chain connects TRBV28 to TRBJ1-2; a possible D gene is TRBD1 (6 bases). Trimming took off 7 bases at V and 8 bases at J, with 11 bases between the two ends. Germline assignment: CDR1 MDHEN and CDR2 SYDVKM. This CDR3 spans 11 amino acids. The CDR3 nucleotides read TGTGCCAGCATCGCGGGGGGCGGCTACACCTTC. It encodes CASIAGGGYTF.

J is TRBJ1-5 and V is TRBV18; perhaps TRBD1 as D (6 bases). The V gene's germline CDR1 is KGHSH and CDR2 LQKENI. This CDR3 spans 17 amino acids. The germline V and J ends were trimmed by 4 bases and 6 bases, with 22 bases remaining between them. CDR3 sequence: CASSRNQGRERGQPQHF. The DNA for the CDR3 is TGTGCCAGCTCACGGAATCAGGGGAGGGAAAGGGGTCAGCCCCAGCATTTT.

This clone was found once. For the CDR3, the DNA is TGTGCCAGCAAGCGGGGCCCGAACTACGAGCAGTACTTC. It translates to CASKRGPNYEQYF. The chain has TRBV6-6 and TRBJ2-7; 7 bases map to TRBD2. Trimming took 7 bases from V and 3 from J; bases not matched to a gene: 6. The CDR3 is 13 residues long. Looked up from germline, CDR1 is MNHNY and CDR2 is SVGAGI (reference sequence).